A single sample gave rise to the 32 T cell receptor beta chains below, sequenced in a study of cytomegalovirus exposure and HLA in healthy donors. Use of 60 Vbeta and 13 Jbeta primers characterized the PCR. TCRdb's copy holds only in-frame clones and misses some; the assay was immunoSEQ multiplex PCR. There are about 150,000 clones in the sample; around 9.6% occur only once, and around 1.9% lies in the top ten. Specimen: PBMCs. The receptors originated from a male donor in good health and CMV-seronegative.

This clone was recorded a few times. The CDR3 loop reads CASSWTDITPLNTEAFF. In nucleotides, the CDR3 is TGTGCCAGCAGCTGGACAGATATCACACCCCTGAACACTGAAGCTTTCTTT. The chain is built from TRBV7-6 and TRBJ1-1, with D possibly TRBD1 on 6 matching bases. The CDR3 contains 17 residues. CDR1 is SGHVS and CDR2 is FNYEAQ in the germline V gene. The ends were cut back, 4 bases at V and 0 bases at J, with 18 bases in the middle.

The genes are TRBV7-2 and TRBJ2-3, with 12 bases matching TRBD2. Germline lookup yields CDR1 SGHTA and CDR2 FQGNSA. V shed 5 bases, J shed 6 bases, and the junction held 9 bases outside the gene matches. CDR3 size: 16 residues. CDR3 coding DNA: TGTGCCAGCAGCCCAGCGGCTAGCGGGAGGGGTGATACGCAGTATTTT. Amino acid sequence: CASSPAASGRGDTQYF.

The table lists this clone with a few counts. This chain joins TRBV6-6 and TRBJ1-3, with D hard to call. The ends were cut back, 7 bases at V and 0 bases at J, with 7 bases in the middle. This CDR3 region has 13 residues. Germline V gives CDR1 MNHNY, CDR2 SVGAGI (reference sequence). The CDR3 is CASTISSGNTIYF. CDR3 coding DNA: TGTGCCAGCACCATCAGCTCTGGAAACACCATATATTTT.

The rearrangement uses TRBV7-9 and TRBJ2-3; TRBD2 agrees at 9 bases. The V and J ends lost 1 base and 4 bases, in that order; junction bases with no gene match: 15. The V gene's germline CDR1 is SEHNR and CDR2 FQNEAQ (reference sequence). CDR3 length: 19 residues. The CDR3 is CASSLGSYGRGGHPDTQYF. The CDR3, as DNA: TGTGCCAGCAGCTTAGGATCGTACGGGCGGGGGGGGCACCCAGATACGCAGTATTTT.

V usage is TRBV7-9 and J usage is TRBJ2-3; 9 bases map to TRBD2. V was clipped by 1 base and J by 2 bases; unmatched bases: 1. This CDR3 has 15 amino acids. From germline, CDR1 is SEHNR and CDR2 FQNEAQ (reference sequence). The CDR3 loop reads CASSLVAGDTDTQYF. For the CDR3, the DNA is TGTGCCAGCAGCTTAGTAGCGGGGGACACAGATACGCAGTATTTT.

The chain uses TRBV6-1 and TRBJ2-1, with 9 positions matching TRBD2. Germline V gene sequence: CDR1 MNHNS, CDR2 SASEGT. This CDR3 region has 15 residues. With 7 bases clipped from V and 6 bases from J, the junction kept 10 bases outside the gene matches. CDR3 bases: TGTGCCAGCAACCTTAGCGGGAGTAGGGCCAATGAGCAGTTCTTC. Translated, it gives CASNLSGSRANEQFF.

The chain carries TRBV6-1 and TRBJ1-5; 9 bases map to TRBD1. Germline V CDR1 and CDR2: MNHNS, SASEGT. The CDR3 is 15 amino acids. J was trimmed by 9 bases and V by 1 base; bases with no gene match: 7. Here the CDR3 DNA reads TGTGCCAGCAGTGAAGGGGACAGGGAAGCTTCGCCCCAGCATTTT. This sequence encodes CASSEGDREASPQHF.

The V call is TRBV28, the J call TRBJ1-2; weak D call: TRBD1 (6 bases). V was cut by 5 bases and J by 2 bases, with 12 bases left in between. Germline V CDR1 and CDR2: MDHEN, SYDVKM. CDR3 length: 14 residues. The CDR3 sequence is CASSPGTSNYGYTF. The DNA for the CDR3 is TGTGCCAGCAGTCCCGGGACATCGAACTATGGCTACACCTTC.

The chain combines TRBV7-9 with TRBJ1-1; 8 bases match TRBD1. J lost 8 bases, V lost 5 bases, and 10 bases had no gene match. The V gene's germline CDR1 is SEHNR and CDR2 FQNEAQ (reference sequence). This CDR3 is 14 amino acids long. The CDR3: CASSQRGTGGEAFF. CDR3 sequence (DNA): TGTGCCAGCAGCCAGCGGGGAACAGGGGGAGAAGCTTTCTTT. Drawing the rest from reference TRBV7-9 and TRBJ1-1, the complete variable domain is DTGVSQNPRHKITKRGQNVTFRCDPISEHNRLYWYRQTLGQGPEFLTYFQNEAQLEKSRLLSDRFSAERPKGSFSTLEIQRTEQGDSAMYLCASSQRGTGGEAFFGQGTRLTVV.

This clone occurred a few times. J is TRBJ1-1 and V is TRBV10-3, with TRBD1 matching over 12 bases. Losses at the gene ends were 7 bases for V and 10 bases for J; bases not matched to a gene: 7. Per the germline V gene, CDR1 is ENHRY and CDR2 is SYGVKD. The CDR3 length is 13 residues. CDR3 sequence: CAIKPGQGAGAFF. The CDR3 DNA follows: TGTGCCATCAAACCGGGACAGGGGGCAGGAGCTTTCTTT.

This rearrangement joins TRBV7-9 to TRBJ2-5; 12 nucleotides match TRBD1. Germline V gives CDR1 SEHNR, CDR2 FQNEAQ (reference sequence). Losses at the gene ends were 5 bases for V and 3 bases for J; bases not matched to a gene: 10. The CDR3 runs 17 residues. As DNA, the CDR3 is TGTGCCAGCAGCCCCCGTAGTGGGACAGGGGGCAAAGAGACCCAGTACTTC. It codes for CASSPRSGTGGKETQYF.

This clone was seen more than once but under ten times. The rearrangement links TRBV7-9 to TRBJ2-5; tentative D call: TRBD2 (6 bases). The germline V and J ends were trimmed by 1 base and 1 base, with 10 bases remaining between them. In germline, CDR1 is SEHNR, CDR2 FQNEAQ (reference sequence). The CDR3 runs 15 residues. The CDR3 here is CASSLDNSGQETQYF. In nucleotides, the CDR3 is TGTGCCAGCAGCTTAGACAATAGCGGCCAAGAGACCCAGTACTTC.

This chain connects TRBV2 to TRBJ2-3; 9 nucleotides line up with TRBD1. The CDR3 consists of 18 residues. The germline gives CDR1 SNHLY, CDR2 FYNNEI. Trimming took 5 bases from V and 1 from J; bases not matched to a gene: 13. The CDR3 here is CASSRDRVPLGGTDTQYF. CDR3 coding DNA: TGTGCCAGCAGTCGGGACAGGGTCCCCCTAGGAGGCACAGATACGCAGTATTTT.

This rearrangement joins TRBV30 to TRBJ1-5; tentative D call: TRBD1 (5 bases). Trimming removed 0 bases from V and 6 bases from J, with 9 bases in between. The germline V gene encodes CDR1 GTSNPN and CDR2 SVGIG (reference sequence). The CDR3 contains 13 residues. DNA of the CDR3: TGTGCCTGGAGTGTCTCAAGGGGTCAGCCCCAGCATTTT. Encoded protein: CAWSVSRGQPQHF. Full variable domain (remainder filled in from reference TRBV30 and TRBJ1-5): SQTIHQWPATLVQPVGSPLSLECTVEGTSNPNLYWYRQAAGRGLQLLFYSVGIGQISSEVPQNLSASRPQDRQFILSSKKLLLSDSGFYLCAWSVSRGQPQHFGDGTRLSIL.

This clone turned up a few times. The chain joins TRBV4-3 to TRBJ2-2, with 10 bases lining up with TRBD2. Germline V gives CDR1 LGHNA, CDR2 YSLEER. The V segment lost 5 bases and the J segment 4 bases; nucleotides outside the gene matches: 7. The CDR3 sequence is 16 residues long. The CDR3 nucleotides read TGCGCCAGCAGCATGCGAGCGGGAGGGCCCACCGGGGAGCTGTTTTTT. It encodes CASSMRAGGPTGELFF.

This chain connects TRBV6-5 to TRBJ2-7, with 8 bases lining up with TRBD2. Germline CDR1 MNHEY, CDR2 SVGAGI. Germline trimming cut 6 bases from V and 4 bases from J; bases unmatched to any gene: 2. There are 12 residues in the CDR3. The CDR3 sequence: CASRSSGYEQYF. DNA for the CDR3: TGTGCCAGCAGATCTAGCGGGTACGAGCAGTACTTC.

This clone was seen more than once but under ten times. The J gene is TRBJ1-5, the V gene TRBV10-3; D is possibly TRBD1 (6 bases). V lost 4 bases and J lost 0, with 10 bases in between. This CDR3 is built from 15 residues. From germline, CDR1 is ENHRY and CDR2 SYGVKD. In nucleotides, the CDR3 is TGTGCCATCAGTGGGGGGCAGCATAGCAATCAGCCCCAGCATTTT. It specifies CAISGGQHSNQPQHF.

The V call is TRBV9, the J call TRBJ2-7; 14 nucleotides match TRBD2. V lost 0 bases to trimming and J lost 5 bases; unmatched junction nucleotides: 4. Germline-derived CDR1 and CDR2 are SGDLS and YYNGEE. CDR3 length equals 16 residues. This CDR3 is CASSVGLAGGWNEQYF. CDR3 bases: TGTGCCAGCAGCGTAGGACTAGCGGGAGGGTGGAACGAGCAGTACTTC.

This clone was recorded a few times. This sequence joins TRBV5-8 and TRBJ1-6, with TRBD1 matching over 7 bases. The length of the CDR3 is 16 residues. V lost 2 bases to trimming and J lost 3 bases; unmatched junction nucleotides: 5. Germline loops: CDR1 SGHTS, CDR2 YDEGEE. The DNA for the CDR3 is TGTGCCAGCAGCTTAGGACAGGCTATCTATAATTCACCCCTCCACTTT. This sequence encodes CASSLGQAIYNSPLHF.

Of note for this clone: The junction departs from the called germline gene at one end, perhaps through a read error. The chain joins TRBV4-3 to TRBJ2-5, with D tentatively TRBD1 (6 bases). The CDR3 runs to 16 residues. The germline V gene encodes CDR1 LGHNA and CDR2 YSLEER. The CDR3 region has the DNA TGCGCCAGCAGCCAACTGACAGGAGCCCTGCAAGAGAACCAGTACTTC. This translates into CASSQLTGALQENQYF.

Only a few counts were recorded for this clone. Here the CDR3 reads CASSRDTGAFSNQPQHF. CDR3 nucleotides: TGTGCCAGCAGCCGCGATACAGGGGCGTTTAGCAATCAGCCCCAGCATTTT. The chain combines TRBV4-2 with TRBJ1-5; 7 bases align to TRBD1. This CDR3 is built from 17 residues. In germline, CDR1 is LGHNA, CDR2 YNFKEQ. Trimming at V came to 4 bases and at J to 0 bases, leaving 9 bases not matched to a gene.

This clone has only a few counts. The chain uses TRBV7-9 and TRBJ1-5; 10 positions match TRBD1. From germline, CDR1 is SEHNR and CDR2 FQNEAQ (reference sequence). The CDR3 loop spans 17 amino acids. Unmatched junction bases numbered 7, after V lost 1 base and J lost 4 bases. In DNA form, the CDR3 reads TGTGCCAGCAGCTTAGGGGGACAGGGGTATGGGAATCAGCCCCAGCATTTT. It is translated as CASSLGGQGYGNQPQHF.

The chain links TRBV30 to TRBJ1-2; 8 positions agree with TRBD1. Germline CDR1 GTSNPN, CDR2 SVGIG (reference sequence). The V segment lost 1 base and the J segment 6 bases; nucleotides outside the gene matches: 4. The CDR3 has 13 amino acids. For the CDR3, the DNA is TGTGCCTGGAGTGGTGCCAGGGGGCATGGCTACACCTTC. It codes for CAWSGARGHGYTF. The full variable domain, rest sourced from reference TRBV30 and TRBJ1-2, is SQTIHQWPATLVQPVGSPLSLECTVEGTSNPNLYWYRQAAGRGLQLLFYSVGIGQISSEVPQNLSASRPQDRQFILSSKKLLLSDSGFYLCAWSGARGHGYTFGSGTRLTVV.

J is TRBJ1-2 and V is TRBV28; no firm D call. The CDR3 has 13 residues. Trimming left V 11 bases short and J 8 bases short, with 21 bases between. CDR1 is MDHEN and CDR2 is SYDVKM in the germline V gene. Here the CDR3 reads CAVRRAVGSGYTF. The CDR3 region has the DNA TGTGCCGTCCGTAGGGCGGTTGGGAGCGGCTACACCTTC.

The rearrangement links TRBV19 to TRBJ2-7; 10 bases agree with TRBD2. Germline CDR1 reads LNHDA; CDR2 reads SQIVND (reference sequence). This CDR3 spans 15 amino acids. Unmatched junction bases numbered 7, after V lost 5 bases and J lost 3 bases. The CDR3 bases are TGTGCCAGTAGTGCAGCGGGAGGGCCGGGCTACGAGCAGTACTTC. It yields the protein CASSAAGGPGYEQYF.

The rearrangement uses TRBV2 and TRBJ2-7, with 10 positions matching TRBD1. The CDR3 spans 12 residues. Germline V gives CDR1 SNHLY, CDR2 FYNNEI. J was trimmed by 4 bases and V by 8 bases; bases with no gene match: 2. The CDR3 nucleotides read TGTGCCAGCCGGGACAGGGGATACGAGCAGTACTTC. Protein: CASRDRGYEQYF.

This clone appeared a few times. The chain uses TRBV14 and TRBJ1-5; no clear D gene. CDR1 and CDR2 from the germline V gene are SGHDN and FVKESK. The CDR3 spans 13 residues. With 0 bases removed from V and 7 bases from J, the gap between germline ends came to 7 bases. The DNA of the CDR3 is TGTGCCAGCAGCCAAGATATGCGACAGCCCCAGCATTTT. Its protein is CASSQDMRQPQHF.

This CDR3 reads CASSLLDRVLNTEAFF. The CDR3 nucleotides read TGTGCCAGCAGCTTGTTGGACAGGGTCCTGAACACTGAAGCTTTCTTT. The genes are TRBV5-6 and TRBJ1-1; TRBD1 matches 8 bases. The CDR3 has 16 amino acids. V was clipped by 1 base and J by 0 bases; unmatched bases: 5. Per the germline V gene, CDR1 is SGHDT and CDR2 is YYEEEE.

The chain uses TRBV9 and TRBJ2-2, with 7 positions matching TRBD2. After removal of 2 bases from V and 2 bases from J, the junction contained 3 bases not matched to a gene. Germline lookup yields CDR1 SGDLS and CDR2 YYNGEE. The CDR3 extends over 15 amino acids. CDR3 amino acids: CASSVSGANTGELFF. The CDR3, as DNA: TGTGCCAGCAGCGTGAGCGGGGCCAACACCGGGGAGCTGTTTTTT.

In this sample, this clone turned up a few times. The chain joins TRBV5-4 to TRBJ2-7; 9 positions agree with TRBD1. This CDR3 spans 16 amino acids. CDR1 and CDR2 from the germline V gene are SGHNT and YYREEE (reference sequence). V dropped 0 bases and J dropped 5; count of bases not matched to a gene: 9. The CDR3 sequence is CASSLDGTGNRDEQYF. The DNA of the CDR3 is TGTGCCAGCAGCTTGGATGGGACAGGGAATCGGGACGAGCAGTACTTC.

This clone was seen a few times. The chain couples TRBV4-2 to TRBJ2-7; a weak D match, TRBD2 (6 bases). CDR1 and CDR2 from the germline V gene are LGHNA and YNFKEQ. CDR3 size: 16 residues. The ends were cut back, 3 bases at V and 6 bases at J, with 21 bases in the middle. For the CDR3, the DNA is TGTGCCAGCAGCCATGGGGGTTGGACAACGGAGGGCGAGCAGTACTTC. Translating gives CASSHGGWTTEGEQYF.

The chain couples TRBV28 to TRBJ2-5; D is ambiguous. V lost 5 bases and J lost 1, with 20 bases in between. CDR1 and CDR2 from the germline V gene are MDHEN and SYDVKM. The CDR3 sequence is 17 residues long. The CDR3 loop is CASSPKALAVAQETQYF. The DNA of the CDR3 is TGTGCCAGCAGTCCCAAGGCCTTGGCGGTGGCCCAAGAGACCCAGTACTTC.